The entry below gives a single T cell receptor (beta chain) sequence along with its context. The data originate from a study of identical twins. With 9 bases clipped from V and 0 bases from J, the junction kept 4 bases outside the gene matches. The CDR3 runs 14 residues. In germline, CDR1 is WSHSY, CDR2 SAAADI. TCRdb used MiXCR to reprocess the 5' RACE reads, holding one entry per CDR3 protein. The repertoire holds roughly 1.6 million distinct CDR3 sequences, with about 30% as singletons. The clonotype comes from a newborn girl in good health. The source material was cord blood. The chain combines TRBV10-2 with TRBJ2-1; 8 bases agree with TRBD2. The CDR3 reads CARSLAGSYNEQFF. The CDR3 DNA follows: TGCGCCAGGTCTCTAGCGGGCTCCTACAATGAGCAGTTCTTC.